A single sample is the source of the 13 T cell receptor beta chains below, sequenced in a study of cytomegalovirus exposure and HLA in healthy donors. The PCR ran on 60 Vbeta and 13 Jbeta primers. Assay used: immunoSEQ multiplex PCR; TCRdb lists only in-frame clones, some missing. The repertoire includes roughly 100,000 clones, over 70% of them detected once, and approximately 2.2% sits in the top ten. The sequenced sample was PBMCs. Every receptor here comes from a man aged 25 to 40 in good health and CMV-seronegative.

This clone was detected only once. The DNA of the CDR3 is TGCGCCAGCAGCTCGACAGGGGGCTACGAGCAGTACTTC. As protein: CASSSTGGYEQYF. V and J are TRBV5-1 and TRBJ2-7, with 9 bases aligning to TRBD1. Germline CDR1 and CDR2: SGHRS and YFSETQ. The CDR3 loop spans 13 amino acids. J gave up 3 bases and V 3 bases, and 1 base lay outside the gene matches. The variable domain in full, with the rest retrieved from reference TRBV5-1 and TRBJ2-7, is KAGVTQTPRYLIKTRGQQVTLSCSPISGHRSVSWYQQTPGQGLQFLFEYFSETQRNKGNFPGRFSGRQFSNSRSEMNVSTLELGDSALYLCASSSTGGYEQYFGPGTRLTVT.

This clone was counted a few times. The chain carries TRBV5-8 and TRBJ1-5; D may be TRBD1 (6 bases). CDR3 size: 15 residues. Per germline, CDR1 SGHTS and CDR2 YDEGEE. The V gene lost 1 base and the J gene lost 6 bases, with 14 bases spanning the gap. The CDR3 spells CASSLLSGDRQPQHF. The CDR3 bases are TGTGCCAGCAGCTTGCTTTCAGGGGACCGTCAGCCCCAGCATTTT.

The chain is built from TRBV11-3 and TRBJ2-3; a possible D gene is TRBD2 (5 bases). Germline assignment: CDR1 SGHNT and CDR2 YENEEA. The length of the CDR3 is 14 residues. The germline V and J ends were trimmed by 1 base and 0 bases, with 5 bases remaining between them. CDR3 amino acids: CASSLGGSTDTQYF. CDR3 nucleotide sequence: TGTGCCAGCAGCTTAGGCGGGAGCACAGATACGCAGTATTTT. The whole variable domain, filled in from reference TRBV11-3 and TRBJ2-3, reads EAGVVQSPRYKIIEKKQPVAFWCNPISGHNTLYWYLQNLGQGPELLIRYENEEAVDDSQLPKDRFSAERLKGVDSTLKIQPAELGDSAVYLCASSLGGSTDTQYFGPGTRLTVL.

The rearrangement uses TRBV25-1 and TRBJ2-2; maybe TRBD1 (6 bases). V lost 4 bases to trimming and J lost 0 bases, with 18 bases between them. The germline CDR1 and CDR2 sequences are MGHDK and SYGVNS. The CDR3 totals 18 residues. Here the CDR3 reads CASSGSRDTPTNTGELFF. The DNA of the CDR3 is TGTGCCAGCAGTGGCTCCCGGGACACTCCAACGAACACCGGGGAGCTGTTTTTT.

J is TRBJ2-1 and V is TRBV9, with TRBD2 identical over 12 bases. Trimming at V came to 0 bases and at J to 6 bases, leaving 10 bases not matched to a gene. Germline V gene lookup returns CDR1 SGDLS and CDR2 YYNGEE. The CDR3 contains 18 residues. The CDR3 DNA sequence: TGTGCCAGCAGCGTAGCTTGGCAGACGGGACTAGCGGGCAATGAGCAGTTCTTC. Translation: CASSVAWQTGLAGNEQFF.

Only a few counts were recorded for this clone. This chain connects TRBV5-4 to TRBJ2-1; D unresolved. The CDR3 has 12 amino acids. Germline V gene lookup returns CDR1 SGHNT and CDR2 YYREEE (reference sequence). V lost 4 bases and J lost 9, with 11 bases in between. CDR3 region: CASSILVGEQFF. Written as DNA, the CDR3 is TGTGCCAGCAGCATTCTAGTAGGTGAGCAGTTCTTC.

J is TRBJ2-3 and V is TRBV7-7; 8 bases agree with TRBD2. Germline values: CDR1 SSHAT, CDR2 FNYEAQ (reference sequence). The ends lost 4 bases at V and 3 bases at J; junction bases unmatched: 9. The CDR3 spans 16 residues. The CDR3 DNA sequence: TGTGCCAGCAGCTCCCTTCCGGGGGGGGGAACAGATACGCAGTATTTT. Residues: CASSSLPGGGTDTQYF.

CDR3 in amino acids: CASRTPPYEQYF. For the CDR3, the DNA is TGTGCCAGCAGAACACCTCCCTACGAGCAGTACTTC. The chain carries TRBV28 and TRBJ2-7, with D hard to call. Germline V gives CDR1 MDHEN, CDR2 SYDVKM. V gave up 6 bases and J gave up 2 bases, with 8 bases separating them. The CDR3 covers 12 residues. Together with reference TRBV28 and TRBJ2-7, the CDR3 gives the full variable domain: DVKVTQSSRYLVKRTGEKVFLECVQDMDHENMFWYRQDPGLGLRLIYFSYDVKMKEKGDIPEGYSVSREKKERFSLILESASTNQTSMYLCASRTPPYEQYFGPGTRLTVT.

For the CDR3, the DNA is TGTGCCAGTAGTCCCACAACAGTGCAGAACACTGAAGCTTTCTTT. It codes for CASSPTTVQNTEAFF. This chain uses TRBV19 with TRBJ1-1; D call uncertain. Trimming removed 5 bases from V and 1 base from J, with 14 bases in between. Per the germline V gene, CDR1 is LNHDA and CDR2 is SQIVND (reference sequence). This CDR3 is built from 15 residues.

The rearrangement joins TRBV10-1 to TRBJ2-5; 10 nucleotides align to TRBD1. The DNA end favors TRBJ2-7, so the J call may be wrong. CDR1 is WNHNN, CDR2 SYGVQD, per germline (reference sequence). This CDR3 spans 15 amino acids. The CDR3 DNA reads as TGCGCCAGTATCTCCCGGGGACAGGGGTCTTACGAGCAGTACTTC. Amino acids: CASISRGQGSYEQYF.

The rearrangement uses TRBV19 and TRBJ1-5; 9 nucleotides line up with TRBD1. With 11 bases clipped from V and 7 bases from J, the junction kept 9 bases outside the gene matches. Per the germline V gene, CDR1 is LNHDA and CDR2 is SQIVND (reference sequence). This CDR3 is built from 13 residues. The CDR3 is CAANRGQDQPQHF. For the CDR3, the DNA is TGTGCCGCAAACAGGGGGCAAGACCAGCCCCAGCATTTT.

The chain couples TRBV2 to TRBJ1-5; 7 bases agree with TRBD1. There are 15 residues in the CDR3. The V segment lost 3 bases and the J segment 7 bases; nucleotides outside the gene matches: 9. Germline CDR1 SNHLY, CDR2 FYNNEI. CDR3 region: CASSEGRQGEQPQHF. CDR3 nucleotides: TGTGCCAGCAGTGAGGGTCGGCAGGGGGAACAGCCCCAGCATTTT.

This rearrangement joins TRBV19 to TRBJ2-1; 9 nucleotides agree with TRBD1. The CDR3 runs 14 residues. V shed 5 bases and J 6 bases; nucleotides not matched to a gene: 5. The V gene's germline CDR1 is LNHDA and CDR2 SQIVND (reference sequence). CDR3 sequence: CASSPGTGSNEQFF. CDR3 nucleotides: TGTGCCAGTAGTCCCGGGACAGGGAGCAATGAGCAGTTCTTC. The variable domain in full, with the rest retrieved from reference TRBV19 and TRBJ2-1, is DGGITQSPKYLFRKEGQNVTLSCEQNLNHDAMYWYRQDPGQGLRLIYYSQIVNDFQKGDIAEGYSVSREKKESFPLTVTSAQKNPTAFYLCASSPGTGSNEQFFGPGTRLTVL.